These 13 T cell receptor beta chains share one sample of origin, sequenced in a study of regulatory T cells in long-lasting Graves disease. According to the study, TCR beta libraries were built with iRepertoire HTBI primers and CDR3-region Arm-PCR. TCRdb used MiXCR to reprocess the multiplex PCR reads, holding one entry per CDR3 protein. This sample carries hundreds of thousands of distinct CDR3 sequences, more than 20% of them seen once, and the ten largest clones take over 7.5%. The time point is: persistent/refractory GD, antithyroid drugs over 5 years with positive TRAb. There was RNA extracted from PBMCs, and the TCR library was made from it. The specimen was peripheral blood mononuclear cells (PBMCs), collected when the disease was refractory, from a patient treated with antithyroid drugs. The receptors shown here come from a female donor with Graves disease.

As to this clonotype: The junction departs from germline at one end; a sequencing error may be responsible. The V gene is TRBV18, the J gene TRBJ2-7; D possibly uses TRBD1 or TRBD2 (5 bases each). Germline V gene data show CDR1 as KGHSH and CDR2 as LQKENI. The length of the CDR3 is 15 residues. Here the CDR3 reads CASSPLSSGPYGQYF. As DNA, the CDR3 is TGTGCCAGCTCACCATTATCGTCGGGACCCTACGGGCAGTACTTC.

This clonotype appeared once. A much more abundant neighbour one base away suggests this may be a read error. The chain is built from TRBV6-1 and TRBJ2-7, with 11 positions matching TRBD1. Germline CDR1 and CDR2: MNHNS and SASEGT. The CDR3 loop spans 17 amino acids. The CDR3 region is CAGSRTGGGFIVYEQYF. The CDR3 coding sequence is TGTGCCGGCAGTAGGACAGGGGGCGGATTTATCGTCTACGAGCAGTACTTC.

This clonotype appeared many times. The genes are TRBV28 and TRBJ1-5; D uncertain. Germline CDR1 MDHEN, CDR2 SYDVKM. The CDR3 is 15 residues long. V dropped 3 bases and J dropped 0 bases, with 9 bases sitting between them. CDR3 in amino acids: CASSFLGNSNQPQHF. In nucleotides, the CDR3 is TGTGCCAGCAGTTTTTTGGGGAATAGCAATCAGCCCCAGCATTTT.

This clonotype was counted ten times or more. The V and J genes are TRBV9 and TRBJ1-1; 7 bases are shared with TRBD1. Unmatched junction bases numbered 1, after V lost 2 bases and J lost 0 bases. The CDR3 contains 14 residues. In germline, CDR1 is SGDLS, CDR2 YYNGEE. The CDR3 DNA reads TGTGCCAGCAGCGTCGACAGGGTGAACACTGAAGCTTTCTTT. This translates into CASSVDRVNTEAFF. Drawing the rest from reference TRBV9 and TRBJ1-1, the complete variable domain is DSGVTQTPKHLITATGQRVTLRCSPRSGDLSVYWYQQSLDQGLQFLIQYYNGEERAKGNILERFSAQQFPDLHSELNLSSLELGDSALYFCASSVDRVNTEAFFGQGTRLTVV.

The CDR3 loop reads CANRAGLAYEQYF. The CDR3 DNA follows: TGTGCCAACCGAGCGGGGCTGGCCTACGAGCAGTACTTC. This rearrangement joins TRBV6-4 to TRBJ2-7; 7 nucleotides align to TRBD2. V lost 10 bases, J lost 2 bases, and 8 bases stayed unmatched. This CDR3 is built from 13 residues. Germline V gene sequence: CDR1 MRHNA, CDR2 SNTAGT.

The sample holds many counts of this clonotype. The genes are TRBV18 and TRBJ1-2, with 12 nucleotides matching TRBD1. The CDR3 consists of 16 residues. The J segment lost 8 bases and the V segment lost 3 bases, leaving 10 bases of the junction unmatched. Germline V CDR1 and CDR2: KGHSH, LQKENI. CDR3 DNA: TGTGCCAGCTCACCTCAACCGGGACAGGGGGCTAGCGGCTACACCTTC. Encoded protein: CASSPQPGQGASGYTF. Drawing the rest from reference TRBV18 and TRBJ1-2, the complete variable domain is NAGVMQNPRHLVRRRGQEARLRCSPMKGHSHVYWYRQLPEEGLKFMVYLQKENIIDESGMPKERFSAEFPKEGPSILRIQQVVRGDSAAYFCASSPQPGQGASGYTFGSGTRLTVV.

This clonotype was detected ten times or more. This rearrangement joins TRBV7-2 to TRBJ2-5, with D perhaps TRBD1 or TRBD2 (5 bases each). V lost 5 bases to trimming and J lost 3 bases, with 10 bases between them. The CDR3 is 13 residues long. Per germline, CDR1 SGHTA and CDR2 FQGNSA. The DNA of the CDR3 is TGTGCCAGCAGCCAGGGACCGGAAGAGACCCAGTACTTC. The encoded protein is CASSQGPEETQYF.

This clonotype showed up just once. This chain connects TRBV7-9 to TRBJ2-6, with D possibly being TRBD2 (6 bases). Trimming took off 5 bases at V and 2 bases at J, with 16 bases between the two ends. The CDR3 has 17 amino acids. Germline V lookup: CDR1 SEHNR, CDR2 FQNEAQ (reference sequence). CDR3 region: CASSGADGGAGANVLTF. CDR3 coding DNA: TGTGCCAGCAGCGGGGCTGACGGCGGGGCTGGGGCCAACGTCCTGACTTTC.

The sample holds a few counts of this clonotype. This CDR3 is CASSQDLPDSNQPQHF. The CDR3 DNA reads TGTGCCAGCAGCCAAGATTTGCCAGATAGCAATCAGCCCCAGCATTTT. The gene calls are TRBV4-2 and TRBJ1-5; unclear D gene. CDR1 is LGHNA and CDR2 is YNFKEQ in the germline V gene. With 0 bases removed from V and 0 bases from J, the gap between germline ends came to 9 bases. CDR3 length: 16 amino acids.

This clonotype was counted at least ten times. The chain recombines TRBV28 with TRBJ2-5; 10 positions agree with TRBD1. Germline CDR1 MDHEN, CDR2 SYDVKM. The CDR3 length is 15 residues. V gave up 3 bases and J gave up 5 bases; unmatched junction bases: 6. The CDR3, as DNA: TGTGCCAGCAGTTTCCGGGACAGGGGTTTGGAGACCCAGTACTTC. Protein sequence: CASSFRDRGLETQYF.

This clonotype turned up a few times. The chain is built from TRBV29-1 and TRBJ2-6, with 8 bases fitting TRBD1. V lost 6 bases, J lost 10 bases, and 8 bases stayed unmatched. The CDR3 totals 13 residues. In germline, CDR1 is SQVTM, CDR2 ANQGSEA. The CDR3 nucleotides are TGCAGCGTACCGGGACAGGAGGGGAACGTCCTGACTTTC. Protein sequence: CSVPGQEGNVLTF.

This clonotype was seen more than once but under ten times. V and J are TRBV6-9 and TRBJ2-6; D is possibly TRBD1 or TRBD2 (5 bases each). Germline V gene data show CDR1 as MNHGY and CDR2 as SVAAGI. There are 16 residues in the CDR3. V was cut by 3 bases and J by 3 bases, with 12 bases left in between. In DNA, the CDR3 is TGTGCCAGCAGTTACCAGGGAGCAGTTGGGGCCAACGTCCTGACTTTC. Translating it yields CASSYQGAVGANVLTF.

The table lists this clonotype with many counts. The J gene is TRBJ1-6, the V gene TRBV6-1; TRBD1 matches 10 bases. V lost 6 bases to trimming and J lost 2 bases; unmatched junction nucleotides: 13. The CDR3 extends over 19 amino acids. Germline V gene sequence: CDR1 MNHNS, CDR2 SASEGT. CDR3 protein: CASRTLRTGGRAYNSPLHF. CDR3 in DNA: TGTGCCAGCAGGACCCTCCGGACAGGGGGGAGGGCCTATAATTCACCCCTCCACTTT.